The T cell receptor (beta chain) under discussion was sequenced for a study of blood T cell repertoires in COVID-19. The V and J ends lost 5 bases and 3 bases respectively, with 10 bases between them. This CDR3 contains 13 residues. Germline lookup yields CDR1 SGHTA and CDR2 FQGTGA. Per the original methods: Estimation of nucleated cell counts was performed using reference gene primer amplification. Profiling relied on immunoSEQ multiplex PCR, and the TCRdb table lists in-frame clones only, not all of them. V and J calls and clone size are given by that table; D and trimming were obtained from the DNA. This repertoire shows a few hundred thousand clones, 70% to 90% found once; its top ten account for just under 7%.

This sequence originates from a woman in her twenties or thirties who had recovered from COVID-19. The rearrangement uses TRBV7-3 and TRBJ1-1; a possible D gene is TRBD1 (6 bases). The specimen sequenced was peripheral blood. CDR3 in amino acids: CASSLTGHTEAFF. DNA for the CDR3: TGTGCCAGCAGCCTTACAGGGCACACTGAAGCTTTCTTT.